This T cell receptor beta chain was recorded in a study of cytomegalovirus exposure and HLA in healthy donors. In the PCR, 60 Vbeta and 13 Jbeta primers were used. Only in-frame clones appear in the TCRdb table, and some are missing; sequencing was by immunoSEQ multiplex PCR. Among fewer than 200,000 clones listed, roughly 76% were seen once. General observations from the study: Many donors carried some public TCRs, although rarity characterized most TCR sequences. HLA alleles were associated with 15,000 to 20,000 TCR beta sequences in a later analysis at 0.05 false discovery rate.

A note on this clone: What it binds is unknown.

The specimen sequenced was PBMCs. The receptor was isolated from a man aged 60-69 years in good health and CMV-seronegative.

The CDR3 region is CASARQGNTGELFF. As DNA, the CDR3 is TGTGCCAGCGCAAGACAGGGAAACACCGGGGAGCTGTTTTTT. V gene TRBV6-6 combines with J gene TRBJ2-2, with 7 bases that match TRBD1. The CDR3 is 14 amino acids. V shed 8 bases, J shed 2 bases, and the junction held 5 bases outside the gene matches. Germline CDR1 reads MNHNY; CDR2 reads SVGAGI (reference sequence).